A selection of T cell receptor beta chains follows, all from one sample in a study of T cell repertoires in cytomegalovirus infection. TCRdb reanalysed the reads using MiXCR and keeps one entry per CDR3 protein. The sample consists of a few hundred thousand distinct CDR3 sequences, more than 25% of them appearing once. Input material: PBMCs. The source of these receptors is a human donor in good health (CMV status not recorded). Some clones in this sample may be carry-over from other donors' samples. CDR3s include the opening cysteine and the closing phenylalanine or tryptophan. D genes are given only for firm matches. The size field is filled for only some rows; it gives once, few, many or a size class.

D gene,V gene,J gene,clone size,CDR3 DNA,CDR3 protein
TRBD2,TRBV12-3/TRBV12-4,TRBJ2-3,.,TGTGCCAGCAGTCAAAGACTAGCGGGAGTTCAAGATACGCAGTATTTT,CASSQRLAGVQDTQYF
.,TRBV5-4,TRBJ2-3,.,TGTGCCAGCAGCGGGTCCAGCGGGAGCACAGATACGCAGTATTTT,CASSGSSGSTDTQYF
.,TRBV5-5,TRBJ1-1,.,TGTGCCAGCAGCGGCGTGACACCTGAAGCTTTCTTT,CASSGVTPEAFF
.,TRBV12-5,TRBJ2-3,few,TGTGCTAGTGGTTTCCTCCTTGTGGCAGATACGCAGTATTTT,CASGFLLVADTQYF
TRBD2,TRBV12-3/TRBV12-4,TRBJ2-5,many,TGTGCCAGCCAATCGGGGGGACAGACCCAGTACTTC,CASQSGGQTQYF
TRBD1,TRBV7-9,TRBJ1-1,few,TGTGCCAGCAGCCGAGACAGGGTTTCGAACACTGAAGCTTTCTTT,CASSRDRVSNTEAFF
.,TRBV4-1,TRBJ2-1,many,TGCGCCAGCAGCCAAGTTTCCTCAAGCTCCTACAATGAGCAGTTCTTC,CASSQVSSSSYNEQFF
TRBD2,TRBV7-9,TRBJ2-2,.,TGTGCCAGCAGCTTAACGCGGGAGGGCCCCACCGGGGAGCTGTTTTTT,CASSLTREGPTGELFF
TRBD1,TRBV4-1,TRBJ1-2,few,TGCGCCAGCAGCCACCCGGGACAGGGGACCTATGGCTACACCTTC,CASSHPGQGTYGYTF
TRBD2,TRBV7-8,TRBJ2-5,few,TGTGCCAGCAGCTTAGCGTCGGGTACTAGCGGGAGCGCGCAAGAGACCCAGTACTTC,CASSLASGTSGSAQETQYF
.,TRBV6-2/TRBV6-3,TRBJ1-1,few,TGTGCCAGCAGTCCCCTCCCCGGGGCCATGAGAAAAACGAACACTGAAGCTTTCTTT,CASSPLPGAMRKTNTEAFF
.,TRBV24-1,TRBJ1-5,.,TGTGCCACCAGTGATTCATCGGGGCCGAATCAGCCCCAGCATTTT,CATSDSSGPNQPQHF
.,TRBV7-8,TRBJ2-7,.,TGTGCCAGCAGCTTAGCAGGGAACGGTATCGACGAGCAGTACTTC,CASSLAGNGIDEQYF
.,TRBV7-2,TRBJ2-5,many,TGTGCCAGCAGCTCCCCGCGGGGGCGAGTGGAGACCCAGTACTTC,CASSSPRGRVETQYF
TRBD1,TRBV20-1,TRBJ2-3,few,TGCAGTGCCTCCCCCCAGGGGGCGCCCCCTAATACGCAGTATTTT,CSASPQGAPPNTQYF
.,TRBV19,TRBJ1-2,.,TGTGCCAGTAGTATACCCCCTCTAGATGGCTACACCTTC,CASSIPPLDGYTF
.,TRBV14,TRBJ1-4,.,TGTGCCAGCAGCCAAGGTGGAGGAAAACTGTTTTTT,CASSQGGGKLFF
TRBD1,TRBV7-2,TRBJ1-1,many,TGTGCCAGCAGTAAAGACGACAGGGGGCCTGAAGCTTTCTTT,CASSKDDRGPEAFF
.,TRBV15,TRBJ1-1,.,TGTGCCACCAGCGGGCACAGGGAAGCATCTGAAGCTTTCTTT,CATSGHREASEAFF
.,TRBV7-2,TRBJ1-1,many,TGTGCCAGCAGCTTAGTCCGGGGAAAGAATGAAGCTTTCTTT,CASSLVRGKNEAFF
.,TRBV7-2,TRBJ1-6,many,TGTGCCAGCAGCTTAGGAGCAGGGACCAATTCACCCCTCCACTTT,CASSLGAGTNSPLHF
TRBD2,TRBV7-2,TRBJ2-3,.,TGTGCCAGCAGCTTAGAGGGACTAGCGGGAGTAAATACGCAGTATTTT,CASSLEGLAGVNTQYF
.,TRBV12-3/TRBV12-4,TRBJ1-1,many,TGTGCCAGCAGCCCTACAGGGATGAAAGGAGCTTTCTTT,CASSPTGMKGAFF
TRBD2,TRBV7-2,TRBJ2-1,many,TGTGCCAGCAGCTGGCCGGGTAGCGGGAGGTCAAGCTCCTACAATGAGCAGTTCTTC,CASSWPGSGRSSSYNEQFF
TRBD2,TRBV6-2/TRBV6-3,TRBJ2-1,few,TGTGCCAGCAGCCATGAATCGGGACTAGGATCCTACAATGAGCAGTTCTTC,CASSHESGLGSYNEQFF